The present T cell receptor beta chain was sequenced within a study of blood T cell repertoires in COVID-19. Study context: Sample material is recorded as cDNA or gDNA derived from T cells, B-cell-depleted T cells, or PBMCs.

The table came from immunoSEQ multiplex PCR; TCRdb's copy has only in-frame clones and leaves some out. Counted here are roughly 40,000 clones, under 80% occurring once; the ten biggest clones make up approximately 26%. Sequencing was carried out using peripheral blood. This TCR came from a man older than 75 with acute or convalescent COVID-19.

The CDR3 coding sequence is TGTGCCAGCAGCTTAGGCTCAGGGGGCGGCTACACCTTC. Its translation: CASSLGSGGGYTF. The genes are TRBV7-9 and TRBJ1-2, with 8 bases fitting TRBD1. J gave up 8 bases and V 1 base, and 3 bases lay outside the gene matches. Germline assignment: CDR1 SEHNR and CDR2 FQNEAQ (reference sequence). This CDR3 is 13 amino acids long.